This entry lists 14 T cell receptor beta chains sequenced from one sample in a study of T cell responses to AZD1222 COVID-19 vaccine. Sequenced by immunoSEQ multiplex PCR; TCRdb stores in-frame clones only, minus some. The data show more than 35,000 clones, with 83% seen just once and about 51% held by the top ten. The sequences come from peripheral blood, collected on day 0 of AZD1222 vaccination. The receptors come from an adult in good health.

V is TRBV3-1 (or the pseudogene TRBV3-2) and J is TRBJ1-2, with TRBD1 matching over 8 bases. This CDR3 contains 14 residues. Germline V CDR1 and CDR2: LGHDT, YNNKEL (reference sequence). Trimming took 6 bases from V and 4 from J; bases not matched to a gene: 7. The CDR3 DNA reads as TGTGCCAGCAGTCCCGGGACAGGCAGCTATGGCTACACCTTC. Translated: CASSPGTGSYGYTF.

V and J are TRBV3-1 (or the pseudogene TRBV3-2) and TRBJ1-6; D gene ambiguous. With 2 bases removed from V and 2 bases from J, the gap between germline ends came to 1 base. This CDR3 is 13 amino acids long. The germline CDR1 and CDR2 sequences are LGHDT and YNNKEL (reference sequence). This CDR3 reads CASSQPYNSPLHF. The CDR3, as DNA: TGTGCCAGCAGCCAACCCTATAATTCACCCCTCCACTTT.

The chain couples TRBV5-6 to TRBJ2-7; D is ambiguous. The germline V gene encodes CDR1 SGHDT and CDR2 YYEEEE. The ends were cut back, 0 bases at V and 5 bases at J, with 12 bases in the middle. The CDR3 consists of 14 residues. CDR3 in amino acids: CASSLVGSTHEQYF. In nucleotides, the CDR3 is TGTGCCAGCAGCTTGGTCGGCAGTACCCACGAGCAGTACTTC.

The V call is TRBV3-1 (or the pseudogene TRBV3-2), the J call TRBJ2-3; tentative D call: TRBD2 (5 bases). Germline CDR1 LGHDT, CDR2 YNNKEL (reference sequence). Between the trimmed V and J ends, which lost 3 bases and 4 bases, there was a span of 14 bases. CDR3 length: 15 amino acids. CDR3 protein: CASSQEDVIADTQYF. The CDR3, as DNA: TGTGCCAGCAGCCAGGAGGACGTAATCGCAGATACGCAGTATTTT.

This sequence joins TRBV2 and TRBJ1-1, with TRBD1 matching 7 bases. Looked up from germline, CDR1 is SNHLY and CDR2 is FYNNEI. J lost 5 bases, V lost 7 bases, and 7 bases had no gene match. This CDR3 has 13 residues. The CDR3 DNA follows: TGTGCCAGCACCAGGGGGGTTCATACTGAAGCTTTCTTT. Translation: CASTRGVHTEAFF.

The chain combines TRBV7-8 with TRBJ1-2; D unresolved. CDR1 SGHVS and CDR2 FQNEAQ come from the germline V gene. The CDR3 spans 14 residues. Trimming shortened V by 4 bases and J by 8 bases, and 17 bases separated the two germline ends. For the CDR3, the DNA is TGTGCCAGCAGCTCGGACCGGGCGCAAGGCGGCTACACCTTC. Encoded protein: CASSSDRAQGGYTF.

This clone has a single count. J is TRBJ1-5 and V is TRBV2; maybe TRBD1 (6 bases). The V end was cut by 8 bases, the J end by 4 bases, with 18 bases between. Germline loops: CDR1 SNHLY, CDR2 FYNNEI. This CDR3 has 15 amino acids. The chain's CDR3 is CASAQWGGPNQPQHF. The CDR3 bases are TGTGCCAGCGCCCAATGGGGGGGCCCGAATCAGCCCCAGCATTTT.

The chain employs TRBV6-5 and TRBJ2-7; D call uncertain. The CDR3 consists of 15 residues. V lost 6 bases to trimming and J lost 3 bases, with 18 bases between them. Germline loops: CDR1 MNHEY, CDR2 SVGAGI. CDR3 DNA: TGTGCCAGCAGGCCCCAAGCCTGGCGGAACTACGAGCAGTACTTC. This gives the protein CASRPQAWRNYEQYF.

The rearrangement uses TRBV6-2 or TRBV6-3 and TRBJ2-3; TRBD2 aligns across 9 bases. CDR3 length: 14 residues. Germline V gene data show CDR1 as MNHEY and CDR2 as SVGEGT. V lost 3 bases, J lost 4 bases, and 2 bases stayed unmatched. The chain's CDR3 is CASSYGTSPDTQYF. The DNA of the CDR3 is TGTGCCAGCAGTTATGGGACTAGCCCAGATACGCAGTATTTT.

The CDR3 nucleotides read TGTGCCAGCAGCACAATCGGGGGGAATGGCTACACCTTC. As protein: CASSTIGGNGYTF. The chain carries TRBV7-9 and TRBJ1-2; tentatively, D is TRBD1 (5 bases). Trimming left V 5 bases short and J 6 bases short, with 13 bases between. This CDR3 is built from 13 residues. CDR1 and CDR2 from the germline V gene are SEHNR and FQNEAQ (reference sequence).

A few counts support this clone. The chain joins TRBV6-2 or TRBV6-3 to TRBJ1-3; no reliable D call. CDR1 is MNHEY and CDR2 is SVGEGT in the germline V gene. This CDR3 is 14 amino acids long. Trimming stripped 6 bases from V and 2 bases from J, with 11 bases between. CDR3 nucleotides: TGTGCCAGCAGCTCCCCGGCAACTGGAAACACCATATATTTT. Encoded protein: CASSSPATGNTIYF.

The J gene is TRBJ2-7, the V gene TRBV2; D ambiguous. From germline, CDR1 is SNHLY and CDR2 FYNNEI. V was shortened by 6 bases and J by 5 bases, with 11 bases between the two germline ends. CDR3 size: 12 residues. In DNA, the CDR3 is TGTGCCAGCAGCAGCACCTCTGACGAGCAGTACTTC. It specifies CASSSTSDEQYF.

The chain carries TRBV29-1 and TRBJ1-5; D is perhaps TRBD1 (5 bases). The CDR3 spans 16 residues. CDR1 SQVTM and CDR2 ANQGSEA come from the germline V gene. The V end lost 0 bases, the J end lost 0 bases, and 12 bases lay between the germline ends. The CDR3: CSVEDVIGVSNQPQHF. In nucleotides, the CDR3 is TGCAGCGTTGAAGATGTAATAGGGGTTAGCAATCAGCCCCAGCATTTT.

This clone appeared once. The rearrangement links TRBV6-5 to TRBJ2-7; D is perhaps TRBD1 or TRBD2 (5 bases each). Trimming shortened V by 0 bases and J by 0 bases, and 12 bases separated the two germline ends. The CDR3 spans 16 residues. Germline V gives CDR1 MNHEY, CDR2 SVGAGI. The CDR3 here is CASSYSPGTLSYEQYF. The CDR3 DNA follows: TGTGCCAGCAGTTACTCGCCGGGGACCCTCTCCTACGAGCAGTACTTC.